This paragraph reports one T cell receptor (beta chain). Its recognized antigen is unknown. No base-level quality is on record; no much larger clone is a single base apart. PBMCs were isolated by density centrifugation and stained for CD3, CD4 and CD8, and CD4+ and CD8+ T cells were sorted on a FACSAria. Scalp biopsies and blood samples were provided by unaffected controls. The germline V gene (reference sequence) sets CDR1 to LNHNV and CDR2 to YYDKDF. The cysteine opens and the phenylalanine closes a CDR3 of 13 amino acids. The only DNA kept is the CDR3, 39 bases in frame from the first base. Deletion took 0 bases off V and 5 bases off J, with a span of 5 bases between the germline ends. The sample comes from a study of CD8+ T cells in alopecia areata (dated by TCRdb to the late 2010s). Study-wide context: The study used high-throughput TCRbeta sequencing to examine T cell clonal expansion in alopecia areata, in both the C3H/HeJ mouse model and human patients. immunoSEQ multiplex PCR using 35 Vbeta forward primers and 13 Jbeta reverse primers was used to amplify TCRbeta CDR3 regions. RNA was extracted with the PAXgene miRNA kit for fixed scalp, the miRNeasy kit for PBMCs, and the RNeasy kit for mouse skin. Scalp clonality was compared across normal scalp (n=4), patchy alopecia areata scalp (n=8), and alopecia totalis/universalis scalp (n=8). Scalp tissue and sorted CD4+ and CD8+ peripheral blood T cells from patchy and totalis/universalis alopecia areata patients and from healthy controls were covered by human TCRbeta sequencing. Results the study describes overall, beyond this receptor: Unlike mouse skin, which is dominated by gammadelta T cells, normal human skin has resident alphabeta T cells that are also sequenced, and this complicates analysis of the scalp TCR repertoire. Compared with mice, TCR sequences shared between patients were less clear, possibly partly because of HLA diversity across the patient population. Higher clonality and more expanded CD8+ clones were observed in lesional scalp than in normal scalp, particularly in alopecia totalis/universalis, a finding suggestive of antigenic drive.

Libraries were prepared through the immunoSEQ multiplex PCR assay. To provide template for TCR sequencing, every sample had RNA extracted and reverse transcribed into cDNA. First-strand cDNA was synthesized with SuperScript III using a 2:1 mix of oligo-dT and random hexamers. A synthetic immune receptor repertoire was used to measure amplification bias, and any remaining bias was corrected computationally. As for how the authors treated the data: Raw reads were preprocessed to remove errors, and CDR3 was defined by IMGT conventions from the conserved cysteine to phenylalanine. Clonality was calculated as 1 minus Shannon entropy normalized by log2 of the number of productive unique TCRs. Scalp TCRbeta sequences were cross-referenced with sorted blood CD4 and CD8 repertoires so that the CD4 or CD8 identity of scalp clones could be inferred. Sourced from immuneACCESS, this table was stored by TCRdb with only in-frame sequences that have V and J called. A share of the clones is absent; for the studies checked, an unresolved V gene accounts for under half, and the remainder has no known explanation. The V and J calls and the clone size are those of that table, but D and trimming were determined from the DNA. In all, the sample holds roughly 200,000 clones, and approximately 53% of those were seen once. Clones ranked in the top ten supply nearly 5% of the sample.

Sequences were obtained from CD8+ T cells sorted from blood. This chain is built from TRBV15 and TRBJ1-5, with the D gene not confidently named. This clonotype was sampled from a human donor in good health. The DNA is as follows: TGTGCCACCAGCAGAGATTCCCATCAGCCCCAGCATTTT. It encodes CATSRDSHQPQHF. The full variable domain, completed from the reference TRBV15 and TRBJ1-5 proteins outside the CDR3, reads DAMVIQNPRYQVTQFGKPVTLSCSQTLNHNVMYWYQQKSSQAPKLLFHYYDKDFNNEADTPDNFQSRRPNTSFCFLDIRSPGLGDTAMYLCATSRDSHQPQHFGDGTRLSIL.